The clone carrying this TCR beta chain was counted a few times. No antigen is known for it. This sample was taken from a study of cytomegalovirus exposure and HLA in healthy donors. Study results and caveats: Among TCR beta chains of equal frequency, HLA-associated ones were more clonally expanded in a later analysis. TCR beta sequences reportedly predicted the HLA-A and HLA-B alleles of most subjects accurately. TCR beta chain V- and J-gene trimming was linked, in a later analysis, to a missense variant in DCLRE1C. Later on, an analysis found that several of the most significant clusters appeared to be linked to common viral pathogens, which included parvovirus B19.

The CDR3 has 13 amino acids. V shed 0 bases and J shed 3 bases, with 5 bases lying between them. Germline CDR1 MGHRA, CDR2 YSYEKL. It was with 60 Vbeta and 13 Jbeta primers that the PCR ran. Assay: immunoSEQ multiplex PCR; the TCRdb copy retains only in-frame clones and omits some. This table has 90,000 to 110,000 clones, about 76% appearing once. The material sequenced was PBMCs. This TCR came from a man between 35 and 55 years old in good health and CMV-seronegative. The rearrangement joins TRBV4-1 to TRBJ1-1; D ambiguous. The chain's CDR3 is CASSQDLYTEAFF. In DNA form, the CDR3 reads TGCGCCAGCAGCCAAGACCTATACACTGAAGCTTTCTTT.